A selection of T cell receptor beta chains follows, all from one sample in a study of graft-versus-host responses after intestinal transplantation. Profiling relied on immunoSEQ multiplex PCR, and the TCRdb table lists in-frame clones only, not all of them. Of roughly 4,800 clones listed, approximately 70% were seen once; the top ten hold 7% to 8%. Here the sequenced sample was ileum tissue, taken 17 days after transplant. Receptor source: a human patient who received an intestinal transplant, so some T cells may come from the graft donor. Each CDR3 is given without its conserved first and last residue. The order of the fields is J gene, V gene, CDR3 length, clone size, D gene, CDR3 protein. A D gene is named only where the DNA matches it firmly. Not every row has a clone size; where given, it reads once, few, many or a size class.

>TRBJ2-3|TRBV11-3|12|once|TRBD2
ASSLAGGADTQY
>TRBJ1-4|TRBV4-3|15|-|TRBD1
ASSQFSTGTVNEKLF
>TRBJ1-2|TRBV11-1|12|once|TRBD1
ASSPDRGDYGYT
>TRBJ1-2|TRBV28|11|-|-
ASSLGGGYGYT
>TRBJ1-3|TRBV7-2|13|-|-
ASSFQITSGNTIY
>TRBJ2-2|TRBV13|12|once|-
ASKIRTNTGELF
>TRBJ1-1|TRBV28|8|-|-
ASTSAEQT
>TRBJ2-5|TRBV11-1|11|-|TRBD2
ASTRGGQETQY
>TRBJ2-1|TRBV7-2|15|-|TRBD2
ASSLGGLAGWGNEQF
>TRBJ2-2|TRBV6-1|12|-|-
ASKGRGDTGELF
>TRBJ1-6|TRBV7-6|14|-|TRBD1
ASSLDSGQNYSPLH
>TRBJ1-1|TRBV28|10|few|-
ASSPRTSEAF
>TRBJ1-2|TRBV4-2|15|-|-
ASSQEGLTQGSYGYT
>TRBJ1-1|TRBV5-4|11|-|-
ASRARQATEAF
>TRBJ2-1|TRBV4-1|12|few|-
ASSQANGGGEQF
>TRBJ2-5|TRBV6-6|14|-|TRBD2
ATKGLAGVNQETQY
>TRBJ2-2|TRBV30|15|-|TRBD2
AWSVLAGKMNTGELF
>TRBJ2-1|TRBV4-1|12|-|TRBD1
ASSQPTGGNEQF
>TRBJ1-3|TRBV30|14|-|-
AWRIFGTASGNTIY
>TRBJ2-5|TRBV10-3|11|-|-
AISESDQETQY
>TRBJ1-1|TRBV5-6|15|-|-
ASSLQNGWQVDTEAF
>TRBJ2-5|TRBV29-1|12|large|-
SVRGDWVPETQY
>TRBJ1-4|TRBV27|13|-|TRBD1
ASRPTGTLDEKLF
>TRBJ2-1|TRBV5-6|14|-|TRBD2
ASSLEAGGPLNEQF
>TRBJ2-1|TRBV19|11|few|-
ASSIKGYNEQF
>TRBJ1-2|TRBV21-1|12|once|-
ASSNPSVNYGYT
>TRBJ2-2|TRBV7-8|14|-|TRBD2
ASSLASGANTGELF
>TRBJ1-6|TRBV25-1|13|-|TRBD1
ASSEYGTANSPLH
>TRBJ2-5|TRBV6-5|12|-|TRBD2
ASRLAGGLQTQY
>TRBJ1-4|TRBV6-5|14|-|TRBD1
ASSSTGAATNEKLF
>TRBJ1-1|TRBV20-1|9|-|-
SELWNTEAF
>TRBJ1-4|TRBV9|13|-|TRBD1
ASSVGQGAREKLF
>TRBJ2-3|TRBV29-1|11|-|-
SVELTVTDTQY
>TRBJ2-2|TRBV1|13|few|-
TSSPCRGLPGELF
>TRBJ2-5|TRBV13|12|-|TRBD1
ASSLAPGGETQY
>TRBJ1-6|TRBV19|13|-|TRBD1
ASSPSTGQLAPLH
>TRBJ2-5|TRBV6-5|12|-|TRBD2
ASKVAGGQETQY
>TRBJ2-5|TRBV4-3|12|-|TRBD2
ASSRGLAGETQY
>TRBJ2-5|TRBV28|14|few|TRBD2
ASSGTSGGAWETQY
>TRBJ2-1|TRBV29-1|12|few|TRBD1
SVVRQGKDNEQF
>TRBJ2-3|TRBV7-3|13|-|TRBD1
ASSSRTGRTDTQY
>TRBJ1-6|TRBV13|15|-|TRBD1
ASSLGPGQEGHSPLH
>TRBJ2-1|TRBV7-2|12|once|TRBD2
ASSLGGGLVEQF
>TRBJ2-5|TRBV2|12|-|TRBD2
ASNTGGGPETQY
>TRBJ1-6|TRBV28|17|-|TRBD1
ASSSPGQGALSYNSPLH
>TRBJ1-1|TRBV5-6|16|once|TRBD1
ASSGLYRGLRKNTEAF
>TRBJ2-5|TRBV19|13|few|TRBD1
ASSREGQGQETQY
>TRBJ2-2|TRBV7-3|13|-|-
ASSLLGESTGELF